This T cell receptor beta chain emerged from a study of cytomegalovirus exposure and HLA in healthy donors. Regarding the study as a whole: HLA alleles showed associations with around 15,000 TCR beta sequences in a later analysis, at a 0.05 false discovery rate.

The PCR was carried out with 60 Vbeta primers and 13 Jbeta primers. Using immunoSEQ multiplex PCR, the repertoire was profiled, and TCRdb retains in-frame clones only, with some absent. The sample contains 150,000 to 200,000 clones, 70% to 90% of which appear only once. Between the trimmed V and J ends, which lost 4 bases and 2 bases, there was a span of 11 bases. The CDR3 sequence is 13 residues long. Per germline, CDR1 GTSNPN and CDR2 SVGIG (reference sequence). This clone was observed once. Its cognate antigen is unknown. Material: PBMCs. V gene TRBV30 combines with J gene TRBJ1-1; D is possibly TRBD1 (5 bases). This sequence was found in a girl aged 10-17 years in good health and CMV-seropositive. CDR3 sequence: CAWNSRGNTEAFF. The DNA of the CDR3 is TGTGCCTGGAATTCTAGGGGAAACACTGAAGCTTTCTTT.